One and the same sample provided the 18 T cell receptor beta chains below, sequenced in a study of T cell responses to AZD1222 COVID-19 vaccine. Assay used: immunoSEQ multiplex PCR; TCRdb lists only in-frame clones, some missing. This sample has 84,000 or so clones, with less than 95% found just once. The sequences come from peripheral blood, collected 28 days after the second AZD1222 dose. These TCRs come from an adult who received the AZD1222 COVID-19 vaccine.

The J gene is TRBJ1-1, the V gene TRBV6-5; D unresolved. This CDR3 has 13 amino acids. Germline V CDR1 and CDR2: MNHEY, SVGAGI. V was pared by 2 bases and J by 7 bases, with 11 bases between. CDR3 coding DNA: TGTGCCAGCAGTTACCTCGGAACCTATGAAGCTTTCTTT. Translation gives CASSYLGTYEAFF.

The chain uses TRBV11-1 and TRBJ2-5, with D perhaps TRBD1 (5 bases). The CDR3 extends over 16 amino acids. Between the trimmed V and J ends, which lost 7 bases and 5 bases, there was a span of 23 bases. Germline V CDR1 and CDR2: SGHAT, FQDESV (reference sequence). CDR3 nucleotide sequence: TGTGCCAGCACCCCTAGTTTCGGGTCCAGGGATGAGACCCAGTACTTC. It specifies CASTPSFGSRDETQYF.

In this sample, this clone turned up once. The chain joins TRBV7-7 to TRBJ2-7; 8 nucleotides align to TRBD2. CDR1 and CDR2 from the germline V gene are SSHAT and FNYEAQ (reference sequence). Trimming cost V 2 bases and J 2 bases; bases outside gene matches: 5. The CDR3 covers 15 residues. CDR3 amino acids: CASSLMLGRAYEQYF. DNA of the CDR3: TGTGCCAGCAGCTTAATGCTCGGGAGGGCCTACGAGCAGTACTTC.

This chain connects TRBV5-6 to TRBJ2-3, with unresolved D. V lost 3 bases and J lost 11, with 16 bases in between. The germline CDR1 and CDR2 sequences are SGHDT and YYEEEE. The CDR3 is made up of 13 amino acids. The CDR3 is CASSWGTTPRQYF. DNA of the CDR3: TGTGCCAGCAGCTGGGGTACTACGCCTAGGCAGTATTTT.

Here the CDR3 DNA reads TGTGCCAGCAGCTTGGGAGGACTTCAGAGCTCCTACGAGCAGTACTTC. Encoded protein: CASSLGGLQSSYEQYF. The chain uses TRBV5-4 and TRBJ2-7; D may be TRBD2 (5 bases). Per the germline V gene, CDR1 is SGHNT and CDR2 is YYREEE (reference sequence). The CDR3 spans 16 residues. Trimming removed 0 bases at V and 0 bases at J, with 13 bases between.

The V call is TRBV12-3 or TRBV12-4, the J call TRBJ1-2; D is unclear. The length of the CDR3 is 13 residues. Between the trimmed V and J ends, which lost 4 bases and 4 bases, there was a span of 10 bases. The CDR3 loop is CASSSDGRYGYTF. Written as DNA, the CDR3 is TGTGCCAGCAGTTCGGACGGACGCTATGGCTACACCTTC.

The rearrangement links TRBV5-6 to TRBJ2-1; D assignment may be TRBD1 or TRBD2 (5 bases each). CDR1 SGHDT and CDR2 YYEEEE come from the germline V gene. V was shortened by 2 bases and J by 0 bases, with 15 bases between the two germline ends. The CDR3 length is 17 residues. This CDR3 is CASSLPGTGSSYNEQFF. In DNA, the CDR3 is TGTGCCAGCAGCTTACCCGGGACGGGAAGCTCCTACAATGAGCAGTTCTTC.

This chain links TRBV12-3 or TRBV12-4 with TRBJ2-2, with D unclear. The CDR3 runs to 12 residues. Trimming left V 1 base short and J 6 bases short, with 3 bases between. The CDR3 protein is CASSLEAGELFF. The CDR3 coding sequence is TGTGCCAGCAGTTTAGAGGCCGGGGAGCTGTTTTTT.

The genes are TRBV2 and TRBJ1-6; 8 nucleotides line up with TRBD1. Germline CDR1 and CDR2: SNHLY and FYNNEI. V gave up 7 bases and J gave up 12 bases; unmatched junction bases: 20. This CDR3 is 17 amino acids long. This CDR3 is CASITALAGTGIKPLHF. The CDR3 DNA is TGTGCCAGCATTACCGCCCTGGCCGGGACAGGAATTAAACCCCTCCACTTT. The full variable domain, its missing parts supplied by reference TRBV2 and TRBJ1-6, is EPEVTQTPSHQVTQMGQEVILRCVPISNHLYFYWYRQILGQKVEFLVSFYNNEISEKSEIFDDQFSVERPDGSNFTLKIRSTKLEDSAMYFCASITALAGTGIKPLHFGNGTRLTVT.

The genes are TRBV5-1 and TRBJ2-1, with 12 bases identical to TRBD2. Germline lookup yields CDR1 SGHRS and CDR2 YFSETQ. The J segment lost 5 bases and the V segment lost 4 bases, leaving 7 bases of the junction unmatched. The CDR3 has 16 amino acids. The CDR3 sequence is CASSPPTSGSNNEQFF. The CDR3 DNA is TGCGCCAGCAGCCCCCCGACTAGCGGGAGCAACAATGAGCAGTTCTTC.

The J gene is TRBJ2-1, the V gene TRBV7-2; possible D gene TRBD1, 5 bases. Germline loops: CDR1 SGHTA, CDR2 FQGNSA. Trimming left V 1 base short and J 12 bases short, with 10 bases between. The CDR3 covers 12 residues. Here the CDR3 reads CASSLGQGWQFF. CDR3 sequence (DNA): TGTGCCAGCAGCTTAGGGCAGGGTTGGCAGTTCTTC.

This clone was observed a few times. This chain uses TRBV15 with TRBJ2-7; perhaps TRBD1 as D (6 bases). V was pared by 1 base and J by 3 bases, with 10 bases between. The CDR3 consists of 14 residues. The germline CDR1 and CDR2 sequences are LNHNV and YYDKDF (reference sequence). DNA for the CDR3: TGTGCCACCAGCAGAGGGGACACCTACTACGAGCAGTACTTC. Residues: CATSRGDTYYEQYF.

CDR3 DNA sequence: TGTGCCAGCAGCTTTTCCGGGGTCGGGGTGATAGATGGCTACACCTTC. The encoded protein is CASSFSGVGVIDGYTF. V is TRBV12-1 and J is TRBJ1-2. TRBV12-1 is recorded as a pseudogene. The CDR3 spans 16 residues.

The genes are TRBV5-1 and TRBJ1-1; TRBD1 agrees at 7 bases. J lost 8 bases, V lost 4 bases, and 8 bases had no gene match. CDR3 size: 13 residues. CDR1 SGHRS and CDR2 YFSETQ come from the germline V gene. The DNA of the CDR3 is TGCGCCAGCAGCACTGACAGGGAGGCGGAAGCTTTCTTT. As protein: CASSTDREAEAFF.

The chain couples TRBV9 to TRBJ1-4; D may be TRBD1 (5 bases). V lost 4 bases and J 5 bases, leaving 18 bases between the germline ends. Germline lookup yields CDR1 SGDLS and CDR2 YYNGEE. The CDR3 contains 16 residues. This CDR3 is CASSPRRVAGNEKLFF. The CDR3 DNA reads as TGTGCCAGCAGCCCCCGTAGGGTGGCAGGGAATGAAAAACTGTTTTTT.

The sample holds one count of this clone. The chain is built from TRBV3-1 (or the pseudogene TRBV3-2) and TRBJ2-2; no firm D call. Germline CDR1 is LGHDT and CDR2 is YNNKEL (reference sequence). This CDR3 spans 17 amino acids. V lost 0 bases to trimming and J lost 3 bases, with 14 bases between them. CDR3: CASSQDQRSWDTGELFF. CDR3 nucleotides: TGTGCCAGCAGCCAAGATCAAAGGTCGTGGGACACCGGGGAGCTGTTTTTT.

The gene calls are TRBV6-2 or TRBV6-3 and TRBJ1-1; D gene uncertain. Germline assignment: CDR1 MNHEY and CDR2 SVGEGT. Trimming left V 5 bases short and J 0 bases short, with 4 bases between. The CDR3 is made up of 12 amino acids. The CDR3 bases are TGTGCCAGCAGTCCGGTGAACACTGAAGCTTTCTTT. Translating gives CASSPVNTEAFF.

V gene TRBV11-3 combines with J gene TRBJ2-3; D gene unclear. V was trimmed by 1 base and J by 4 bases, leaving 6 bases between them. The CDR3 loop spans 13 amino acids. CDR1 and CDR2 from the germline V gene are SGHNT and YENEEA. Here the CDR3 DNA reads TGTGCCAGCAGCTTAGTCTCGCCAGATACGCAGTATTTT. This encodes CASSLVSPDTQYF.